The entry below gives a single T cell receptor (beta chain) sequence along with its context. The data originate from a study of OX40 agonist ivuxolimab in advanced cancers. Produced via immunoSEQ multiplex PCR; TCRdb's table is partial and in-frame only. This sample has around 60,000 clones, with 77% found just once. This clonotype originated in an adult with an advanced solid tumor such as melanoma, head and neck, liver or kidney cancer. The source material was CD4+ or CD8+ T cells sorted from blood, sampled in a trial of the OX40 agonist ivuxolimab.

The CDR3 nucleotides are TGTGCCTGGAGTGTACCGGTCCGGATTATGAACACTGAAGCTTTCTTT. It codes for CAWSVPVRIMNTEAFF. The chain recombines TRBV30 with TRBJ1-1; D ambiguous. V dropped 0 bases and J dropped 0 bases, with 14 bases sitting between them. The germline gives CDR1 GTSNPN, CDR2 SVGIG (reference sequence). The CDR3 is 16 amino acids.